The 21 T cell receptor beta chains in this list originate from one sample, sequenced in a study of early T cells in non-severe SARS-CoV-2 infection (dated by TCRdb to 2020 to 2023). To prepare the library, 5' RACE was applied. Instrument used: NextSeq 500. TCRdb's own reprocessing of the public reads used fastp at Q25 and MiXCR and kept productive beta chains. Each CDR3 protein gets just one entry, which takes the most common genes and DNA from the rows behind it. The sample table lists about 25,000 distinct CDR3 sequences, more than 4.5% of them with a count of one. About 6.9% of the sample goes to the ten largest clones. The sample consisted of whole blood. All receptors derive from an adult who was a healthcare worker with PCR-confirmed SARS-CoV-2 infection or an uninfected control (not recorded which).

This clonotype has ten or more counts. The chain uses TRBV19 and TRBJ1-5; D remains ambiguous. This CDR3 comprises 13 residues. Germline V gene lookup returns CDR1 LNHDA and CDR2 SQIVND (reference sequence). Between the trimmed V and J ends, which lost 3 bases and 4 bases, there was a span of 7 bases. CDR3: CASSIAQNQPQHF. The CDR3 region has the DNA TGTGCCAGTAGTATCGCTCAGAATCAGCCCCAGCATTTT. Variable domain in full (rest from reference TRBV19 and TRBJ1-5): DGGITQSPKYLFRKEGQNVTLSCEQNLNHDAMYWYRQDPGQGLRLIYYSQIVNDFQKGDIAEGYSVSREKKESFPLTVTSAQKNPTAFYLCASSIAQNQPQHFGDGTRLSIL.

This clonotype was seen a handful of times. The V call is TRBV7-9, the J call TRBJ2-3; D is unresolved. CDR1 is SEHNR, CDR2 FQNEAQ, per germline (reference sequence). The CDR3 runs to 14 residues. The V gene lost 1 base and the J gene lost 1 base, with 6 bases spanning the gap. CDR3 bases: TGTGCCAGCAGCTTAGGGGCGGGCACAGATACGCAGTATTTT. Its protein product is CASSLGAGTDTQYF.

V usage is TRBV9 and J usage is TRBJ2-2; tentatively, D is TRBD2 (5 bases). Germline CDR1 is SGDLS and CDR2 is YYNGEE. The CDR3 runs 15 residues. V lost 3 bases and J 3 bases, leaving 12 bases between the germline ends. Here the CDR3 reads CASSANGVYTGELFF. Written as DNA, the CDR3 is TGTGCCAGCAGCGCCAACGGGGTTTACACCGGGGAGCTGTTTTTT.

This clonotype was observed many times. The chain employs TRBV18 and TRBJ1-2, with 10 bases fitting TRBD1. Germline assignment: CDR1 KGHSH and CDR2 LQKENI. With 2 bases clipped from V and 9 bases from J, the junction kept 6 bases outside the gene matches. The CDR3 spans 14 residues. The CDR3 is CASSPTGQGISYTF. Here the CDR3 DNA reads TGTGCCAGCTCACCAACGGGACAGGGGATTAGCTACACCTTC.

This clonotype came up many times. The chain joins TRBV20-1 to TRBJ2-1; 9 positions agree with TRBD2. J gave up 6 bases and V 6 bases, and 12 bases lay outside the gene matches. The CDR3 loop spans 15 amino acids. Germline CDR1 reads DFQATT; CDR2 reads SNEGSKA (reference sequence). The CDR3 sequence: CSADAASGGTNEQFF. For the CDR3, the DNA is TGCAGTGCCGACGCAGCAAGCGGGGGGACCAATGAGCAGTTCTTC.

Ten or more counts support this clonotype. The chain employs TRBV4-2 and TRBJ1-6, with unresolved D. This CDR3 is built from 12 residues. Between the trimmed V and J ends, which lost 0 bases and 11 bases, there was a span of 5 bases. CDR1 and CDR2 from the germline V gene are LGHNA and YNFKEQ. CDR3 sequence reads: CASSQDRAPLHF. The CDR3 DNA sequence: TGTGCCAGCAGCCAAGATCGGGCACCCCTCCACTTT.

Only a few counts were recorded for this clonotype. This chain uses TRBV18 with TRBJ1-5, with TRBD1 matching 7 bases. The CDR3 spans 16 residues. After removal of 2 bases from V and 1 base from J, the junction contained 5 bases not matched to a gene. Germline CDR1 and CDR2: KGHSH and LQKENI. The CDR3: CASSPSIQGSNQPQHF. CDR3 DNA: TGTGCCAGCTCACCATCGATACAGGGGAGCAATCAGCCCCAGCATTTT.

Many counts were recorded for this clonotype. This chain uses TRBV7-6 with TRBJ2-1; possibly TRBD2 for D (6 bases). The length of the CDR3 is 15 residues. The V gene's germline CDR1 is SGHVS and CDR2 FNYEAQ. V lost 5 bases and J 3 bases, leaving 14 bases between the germline ends. The CDR3: CASSLVRLDYNEQFF. The CDR3 nucleotides are TGTGCCAGCAGCCTAGTGAGACTAGACTACAATGAGCAGTTCTTC.

This clonotype was picked up many times. The V and J genes are TRBV7-2 and TRBJ2-7; D not certain. The germline V gene encodes CDR1 SGHTA and CDR2 FQGNSA. V shed 3 bases and J shed 7 bases, with 16 bases lying between them. This CDR3 is 14 amino acids long. The CDR3 nucleotides read TGTGCCAGCAGCTTGAACGGACCCCGCTTGGAGCAGTACTTC. Encoded protein: CASSLNGPRLEQYF.

This sequence joins TRBV10-3 and TRBJ2-7; 9 bases align to TRBD2. CDR3 length: 14 amino acids. J was trimmed by 1 base and V by 2 bases; bases with no gene match: 0. Germline V lookup: CDR1 ENHRY, CDR2 SYGVKD. The DNA of the CDR3 is TGTGCCATCAGTGAGAGCGGGGGGTCCTACGAGCAGTACTTC. Protein product: CAISESGGSYEQYF.

Ten or more counts support this clonotype. The rearrangement uses TRBV7-3 and TRBJ1-1, with a weak D call TRBD1 (6 bases). Trimming removed 5 bases from V and 8 bases from J, with 15 bases in between. The CDR3 spans 13 residues. Germline assignment: CDR1 SGHTA and CDR2 FQGTGA. The CDR3 protein is CASSLTPGTEAFF. The CDR3 DNA is TGTGCCAGCAGCCTTACCCCCGGGACAGAAGCTTTCTTT.

This clonotype was observed at least ten times. The gene calls are TRBV28 and TRBJ1-5; TRBD1 is a possible D gene (5 bases). Germline CDR1 is MDHEN and CDR2 is SYDVKM. The CDR3 loop spans 16 amino acids. The V and J ends lost 2 bases and 6 bases respectively, with 17 bases between them. CDR3 nucleotides: TGTGCCAGCAGTTTAACGGGGCGCAGGGCGGTTCAGCCCCAGCATTTT. It codes for CASSLTGRRAVQPQHF.

This clonotype has a count of ten or more. The chain uses TRBV5-4 and TRBJ2-1; D is undetermined. CDR3 length: 11 residues. The germline gives CDR1 SGHNT, CDR2 YYREEE (reference sequence). V was cut by 2 bases and J by 6 bases, with 3 bases left in between. DNA of the CDR3: TGTGCCAGCAGCTTCGCCAATGAGCAGTTCTTC. This gives the protein CASSFANEQFF.

The sample holds a few counts of this clonotype. The chain recombines TRBV7-9 with TRBJ2-1; D possibly uses TRBD1 or TRBD2 (7 bases each). V was shortened by 1 base and J by 6 bases, with 13 bases between the two germline ends. The length of the CDR3 is 15 residues. Germline CDR1 SEHNR, CDR2 FQNEAQ (reference sequence). CDR3 in amino acids: CASSLGQGGVNEQFF. CDR3 sequence (DNA): TGTGCCAGCAGCTTAGGACAGGGAGGGGTCAATGAGCAGTTCTTC. The complete variable domain, with remaining parts taken from reference TRBV7-9 and TRBJ2-1, reads DTGVSQNPRHKITKRGQNVTFRCDPISEHNRLYWYRQTLGQGPEFLTYFQNEAQLEKSRLLSDRFSAERPKGSFSTLEIQRTEQGDSAMYLCASSLGQGGVNEQFFGPGTRLTVL.

At least ten counts were recorded for this clonotype. V gene TRBV7-9 combines with J gene TRBJ1-1; tentative D call: TRBD1 (5 bases). Looked up from germline, CDR1 is SEHNR and CDR2 is FQNEAQ (reference sequence). Trimming stripped 5 bases from V and 1 base from J, with 20 bases between. The CDR3 sequence is 17 residues long. DNA for the CDR3: TGTGCCAGCAGCCGTGACAGAAACTACGAAGGGAACACTGAAGCTTTCTTT. It specifies CASSRDRNYEGNTEAFF.

This clonotype is categorized as medium-sized. The CDR3 bases are TGTGCCAGCAGCTTAGAAGTACTTGCACGGGGAAATGAGCAGTTCTTC. Its protein is CASSLEVLARGNEQFF. The chain recombines TRBV7-6 with TRBJ2-1; TRBD2 might be the D (5 bases). CDR3 size: 16 residues. V was clipped by 1 base and J by 7 bases, with 17 bases between them. Looked up from germline, CDR1 is SGHVS and CDR2 is FNYEAQ.

This clonotype was recorded many times. V is TRBV4-2 and J is TRBJ2-4; D is undetermined. The V end was cut by 0 bases, the J end by 6 bases, with 0 bases between. Germline V CDR1 and CDR2: LGHNA, YNFKEQ. The CDR3 loop spans 11 amino acids. CDR3 sequence (DNA): TGTGCCAGCAGCCAAGAAAACATTCAGTACTTC. Residues: CASSQENIQYF.

Turning to this clonotype: This may be a read error: a much more frequent sequence differs by one nucleotide. The J gene is TRBJ2-7, the V gene TRBV13, with D maybe TRBD2 (6 bases). From germline, CDR1 is PRHDT and CDR2 FYEKMQ (reference sequence). The CDR3 loop spans 15 amino acids. Written as DNA, the CDR3 is TGTGTCAGCAGCCTTAGGGACTCCCTCCCCTACGAGCAGTACTTC. It yields the protein CVSSLRDSLPYEQYF.

This clonotype was found many times. The chain's CDR3 is CSARETLSGTSGRTYNEQFF. In DNA, the CDR3 is TGCAGTGCTAGAGAGACCCTCTCCGGGACTAGCGGGAGAACCTACAATGAGCAGTTCTTC. The rearrangement uses TRBV20-1 and TRBJ2-1; 14 nucleotides line up with TRBD2. The CDR3 length is 20 residues. Germline V gene data show CDR1 as DFQATT and CDR2 as SNEGSKA (reference sequence). J lost 2 bases, V lost 0 bases, and 12 bases had no gene match.

In its sample, this clonotype was seen many times. The chain is built from TRBV6-1 and TRBJ2-5; TRBD2 matches 11 bases. The germline gives CDR1 MNHNS, CDR2 SASEGT. This CDR3 is built from 16 residues. Germline trimming cut 3 bases from V and 1 base from J; bases unmatched to any gene: 4. The CDR3 spells CASSDLAGGSQETQYF. The CDR3 DNA follows: TGTGCCAGCAGTGATCTAGCGGGAGGAAGCCAAGAGACCCAGTACTTC.

This clonotype has a handful of counts. V usage is TRBV25-1 and J usage is TRBJ2-1; 9 bases map to TRBD1. Looked up from germline, CDR1 is MGHDK and CDR2 is SYGVNS. With 4 bases clipped from V and 8 bases from J, the junction kept 12 bases outside the gene matches. The CDR3 is 16 amino acids. CDR3 DNA: TGTGCCAGCAGTGGCGGGCGCGGGACAGGGTATGATGAGCAGTTCTTC. Translated, it gives CASSGGRGTGYDEQFF.